The entry that follows covers one T cell receptor (beta chain) sequence. As yet, its antigen is unknown. Germline CDR1 and CDR2: DFQATT and SNEGSKA (reference sequence). This CDR3 region has 14 residues. Trimming left V 6 bases short and J 0 bases short, with 14 bases between. The sample originates from a study of naive and memory T cell subsets. Study results and caveats: Gini index rose across naive, CM, EM and EMRA in CD4 and CD8. A few larger clonotypes appeared in naive repertoires, especially CD8, possibly memory cells re-expressing CD45RA. Findings for naive and memory subsets could not be checked against ground truth. Naive and memory subsets had different power law exponents for TCR abundance.

Both TRBC1 and TRBC2 were covered by a beta constant-region primer of two equimolar oligonucleotides. The ligated cDNA underwent four PCR rounds using SP2 and nested alpha and beta constant-region primers. TCRdb reanalysed the UMI-ligation and nested PCR reads using MiXCR and keeps one entry per CDR3 protein. The sample contains 120,000 to 150,000 distinct CDR3 sequences, 22% of which appear only once. Cells stained for CD3, CD4, CD8, CD45RA and CD27 were sorted into four subsets. What was sequenced was naive CD4+ T cells from blood. This TCR derives from a human donor in good health. This chain joins TRBV20-1 and TRBJ1-2; TRBD1 might be the D (5 bases). The CDR3 here is CSATQGPTNYGYTF. The DNA for the CDR3 is TGCAGTGCCACCCAGGGACCGACTAACTATGGCTACACCTTC.